Each of the 8 T cell receptor beta chains below was sequenced from the same sample in a study of cytomegalovirus exposure and HLA in healthy donors. The PCR was carried out with 60 Vbeta primers and 13 Jbeta primers. The data were produced by immunoSEQ multiplex PCR, yet TCRdb's version contains in-frame clones alone and is incomplete. The profile shows roughly 84,000 clones, around 78% of them singletons. Input material: PBMCs. Every receptor here comes from a male donor in good health and CMV-seropositive.

This clone is a singleton in its sample. J is TRBJ2-5 and V is TRBV9, with 8 positions matching TRBD2. V gave up 2 bases and J gave up 4 bases; unmatched junction bases: 7. The CDR3 consists of 15 residues. CDR1 SGDLS and CDR2 YYNGEE come from the germline V gene. As DNA, the CDR3 is TGTGCCAGCAGCGTGGGCGGGGGGCTCTTAGAGACCCAGTACTTC. It is translated as CASSVGGGLLETQYF.

V and J are TRBV28 and TRBJ2-1; TRBD2 agrees at 13 bases. V gave up 3 bases and J gave up 0 bases; unmatched junction bases: 5. The CDR3 spans 18 residues. Germline V gives CDR1 MDHEN, CDR2 SYDVKM. CDR3: CASSFPTSGRASYNEQFF. In DNA, the CDR3 is TGTGCCAGCAGTTTCCCAACTAGCGGGAGGGCCTCCTACAATGAGCAGTTCTTC.

This clone was picked up a small number of times. The chain has TRBV5-1 and TRBJ2-7; D may be TRBD1 (6 bases). V was pared by 0 bases and J by 5 bases, with 12 bases between. The V gene's germline CDR1 is SGHRS and CDR2 YFSETQ. The CDR3 covers 14 residues. This chain's CDR3 is CASSLEARGHEQYF. CDR3 coding DNA: TGCGCCAGCAGCTTGGAAGCCAGGGGCCACGAGCAGTACTTC. Using reference TRBV5-1 and TRBJ2-7 for the parts outside the CDR3, the full variable domain is KAGVTQTPRYLIKTRGQQVTLSCSPISGHRSVSWYQQTPGQGLQFLFEYFSETQRNKGNFPGRFSGRQFSNSRSEMNVSTLELGDSALYLCASSLEARGHEQYFGPGTRLTVT.

This clone has a handful of counts. The identical CDR3 is also encoded by other nucleotide sequences in the sample. Here the CDR3 DNA reads TGTGCCAGCAGTTTTATTGGGCAGCGGGCGGCCTACGAGCAGTACTTC. It specifies CASSFIGQRAAYEQYF. The chain links TRBV11-2 to TRBJ2-7, with D possibly matching TRBD2 (6 bases). The CDR3 is made up of 16 amino acids. Germline lookup yields CDR1 SGHAT and CDR2 FQNNGV. Trimming stripped 6 bases from V and 2 bases from J, with 20 bases between.

The chain uses TRBV30 and TRBJ1-4; maybe TRBD1 (5 bases). The germline V gene encodes CDR1 GTSNPN and CDR2 SVGIG (reference sequence). This CDR3 contains 14 residues. Trimming stripped 4 bases from V and 11 bases from J, with 20 bases between. CDR3 nucleotides: TGTGCCTGGAAAAGCTCAGTTCAGACAGATAAACTGTTTTTT. Protein sequence: CAWKSSVQTDKLFF.

The V call is TRBV14, the J call TRBJ2-7, with 7 bases that match TRBD2. The CDR3 loop spans 13 amino acids. V shed 8 bases and J 1 base; nucleotides not matched to a gene: 5. CDR1 is SGHDN and CDR2 is FVKESK in the germline V gene. CDR3 bases: TGTGCCAGCCGCGGGAGTCCTTCCTACGAGCAGTACTTC. Protein: CASRGSPSYEQYF. Based on the CDR3 plus reference TRBV14 and TRBJ2-7, the full variable domain is EAGVTQFPSHSVIEKGQTVTLRCDPISGHDNLYWYRRVMGKEIKFLLHFVKESKQDESGMPNNRFLAERTGGTYSTLKVQPAELEDSGVYFCASRGSPSYEQYFGPGTRLTVT.

Here the CDR3 reads CASSPGQGYGEAFF. DNA of the CDR3: TGTGCCAGCAGCCCGGGACAGGGGTATGGTGAAGCTTTCTTT. The chain has TRBV11-2 and TRBJ1-1, with 10 nucleotides matching TRBD1. This CDR3 has 14 amino acids. CDR1 and CDR2 from the germline V gene are SGHAT and FQNNGV. V was pared by 5 bases and J by 7 bases, with 7 bases of the junction left unmatched.

The rearrangement links TRBV4-2 to TRBJ1-2, with D uncertain. CDR3 length equals 11 residues. Trimming took off 5 bases at V and 8 bases at J, with 9 bases between the two ends. Germline values: CDR1 LGHNA, CDR2 YNFKEQ. The CDR3 is CASSAPGGYTF. Here the CDR3 DNA reads TGTGCCAGCAGCGCACCAGGAGGCTACACCTTC.